These 13 T cell receptor beta chains came from one sample sequenced in a study of T cells in Graves' hyperthyroidism and ophthalmopathy. RNA transcripts served as the template for amplifying TCR beta CDR3 regions. HTBI primers were the set used in a first-round RT-PCR of the TCR CDR3. In TCRdb, the multiplex PCR reads were re-called with MiXCR into one record per CDR3 protein. This repertoire shows over 500,000 distinct CDR3 sequences, 14% found once; its top ten account for approximately 15%. The sample comprised blood. The receptor set was obtained from a woman between 40 and 50 years old with Graves' hyperthyroidism.

The V gene is TRBV19, the J gene TRBJ2-1, with D perhaps matching TRBD2 (6 bases). The V gene's germline CDR1 is LNHDA and CDR2 SQIVND (reference sequence). This CDR3 spans 16 amino acids. Trimming removed 5 bases at V and 4 bases at J, with 18 bases between. The CDR3 sequence is CASSLGTLIFYNEQFF. DNA for the CDR3: TGTGCCAGTAGTCTCGGGACTTTGATATTTTACAATGAGCAGTTCTTC.

The rearrangement links TRBV19 to TRBJ2-1, with D possibly being TRBD2 (5 bases). CDR3 length: 13 amino acids. Germline CDR1 reads LNHDA; CDR2 reads SQIVND (reference sequence). V was clipped by 4 bases and J by 10 bases, with 14 bases between them. In DNA form, the CDR3 reads TGTGCCAGTAGTACAACTCTAGCAAAAGAGCAGTTCTTC. This sequence encodes CASSTTLAKEQFF.

This clonotype has at least ten counts. The chain employs TRBV11-2 and TRBJ2-1, with TRBD2 as a possible D gene (6 bases). Germline V gene data show CDR1 as SGHAT and CDR2 as FQNNGV. The CDR3 is made up of 16 amino acids. The V end lost 1 base, the J end lost 4 bases, and 14 bases lay between the germline ends. The CDR3 DNA sequence: TGTGCCAGCAGCTTAGGAGGGGAGGCAGCTTACAATGAGCAGTTCTTC. This codes for CASSLGGEAAYNEQFF.

This clonotype was found many times. This chain uses TRBV2 with TRBJ2-2, with 11 bases matching TRBD2. The CDR3 has 14 residues. The V gene end was trimmed by 8 bases and the J gene end by 2 bases; junction bases not matched to a gene: 1. Germline V gene data show CDR1 as SNHLY and CDR2 as FYNNEI. The CDR3 DNA reads TGTGCCAGCGGGACTAGCGGAAACACCGGGGAGCTGTTTTTT. Amino acid sequence: CASGTSGNTGELFF.

CDR3 coding DNA: TGTGCCAGCAGCCTCAGACCGGGCTACACCTTC. It encodes CASSLRPGYTF. The genes are TRBV5-4 and TRBJ1-2; D gene unclear. Trimming left V 4 bases short and J 8 bases short, with 9 bases between. From germline, CDR1 is SGHNT and CDR2 YYREEE (reference sequence). CDR3 length: 11 residues. The variable domain in full, with the rest retrieved from reference TRBV5-4 and TRBJ1-2, is ETGVTQSPTHLIKTRGQQVTLRCSSQSGHNTVSWYQQALGQGPQFIFQYYREEENGRGNFPPRFSGLQFPNYSSELNVNALELDDSALYLCASSLRPGYTFGSGTRLTVV.

This clonotype was counted ten times or more. V usage is TRBV6-1 and J usage is TRBJ2-5, with D possibly being TRBD1 or TRBD2 (5 bases each). Germline CDR1 reads MNHNS; CDR2 reads SASEGT. Trimming removed 10 bases at V and 7 bases at J, with 19 bases between. The length of the CDR3 is 13 residues. CDR3 sequence (DNA): TGTGCCATACCGGGACCCCTGAAGGGGACCCAGTACTTC. This sequence encodes CAIPGPLKGTQYF.

This clonotype was recorded at least ten times. This chain connects TRBV7-3 to TRBJ2-1, with 9 bases lining up with TRBD2. The germline CDR1 and CDR2 sequences are SGHTA and FQGTGA. The length of the CDR3 is 16 residues. The J segment lost 8 bases and the V segment lost 5 bases, leaving 13 bases of the junction unmatched. The CDR3 DNA follows: TGTGCCAGCAGCCCCCGGGTAGCGGGAGATTTAGATGAGCAGTTCTTC. It codes for CASSPRVAGDLDEQFF. Full variable domain (outside the CDR3, taken from reference TRBV7-3 and TRBJ2-1): GAGVSQTPSNKVTEKGKYVELRCDPISGHTALYWYRQSLGQGPEFLIYFQGTGAADDSGLPNDRFFAVRPEGSVSTLKIQRTERGDSAVYLCASSPRVAGDLDEQFFGPGTRLTVL.

This clonotype has a count of ten or more. The CDR3 bases are TGTGCCAGCAGCCACAGGGCCTCTGGAAACACCATATATTTT. Protein sequence: CASSHRASGNTIYF. The V call is TRBV12-3 or TRBV12-4, the J call TRBJ1-3; perhaps TRBD1 as D (6 bases). The CDR3 is made up of 14 amino acids. Trimming took 6 bases from V and 0 from J, leaving 9 bases between them.

The sample holds a few counts of this clonotype. The V and J genes are TRBV19 and TRBJ1-1; maybe TRBD1 (5 bases). Trimming removed 6 bases from V and 1 base from J, with 15 bases in between. This CDR3 region has 15 residues. CDR1 LNHDA and CDR2 SQIVND come from the germline V gene (reference sequence). This CDR3 is CASRHGTPKNTEAFF. In nucleotides, the CDR3 is TGTGCCAGTAGACACGGGACGCCCAAGAACACTGAAGCTTTCTTT.

This clonotype showed up many times. The CDR3: CASSIQGPRTDTQYF. CDR3 in DNA: TGTGCCAGCAGTATACAGGGGCCCCGCACAGATACGCAGTATTTT. This chain links TRBV2 with TRBJ2-3; 7 nucleotides align to TRBD1. J was trimmed by 1 base and V by 5 bases; bases with no gene match: 6. From germline, CDR1 is SNHLY and CDR2 FYNNEI. The CDR3 totals 15 residues.

This clonotype was recorded many times. The chain couples TRBV9 to TRBJ2-1; TRBD2 matches at 8 bases. Germline trimming cut 0 bases from V and 4 bases from J; bases unmatched to any gene: 3. Germline lookup yields CDR1 SGDLS and CDR2 YYNGEE. This CDR3 region has 15 residues. Written as DNA, the CDR3 is TGTGCCAGCAGCGTAGGGGCGGGAGGATACAATGAGCAGTTCTTC. It codes for CASSVGAGGYNEQFF. The whole variable domain, remainder taken from reference TRBV9 and TRBJ2-1, is DSGVTQTPKHLITATGQRVTLRCSPRSGDLSVYWYQQSLDQGLQFLIQYYNGEERAKGNILERFSAQQFPDLHSELNLSSLELGDSALYFCASSVGAGGYNEQFFGPGTRLTVL.

This clonotype was counted a few times. The V gene is TRBV3-1, the J gene TRBJ2-3; D is perhaps TRBD2 (6 bases). V lost 0 bases to trimming and J lost 2 bases, with 12 bases between them. CDR3 length equals 16 residues. The V gene's germline CDR1 is LGHDT and CDR2 YNNKEL (reference sequence). This CDR3 is CASSQDPEGPTDTQYF. CDR3 nucleotides: TGTGCCAGCAGCCAAGATCCGGAGGGGCCCACAGATACGCAGTATTTT.

This clonotype was counted ten times or more. The chain carries TRBV12-3 or TRBV12-4 and TRBJ2-7, with D possibly called TRBD1 or TRBD2 (6 bases each). This CDR3 has 13 amino acids. Trimming shortened V by 7 bases and J by 7 bases, and 17 bases separated the two germline ends. CDR3 amino acids: CASMGLGGREQYF. The CDR3 DNA reads TGTGCCAGCATGGGTTTAGGGGGGCGAGAGCAGTACTTC.